This T cell receptor beta chain originates from a study of blood T cell repertoires in COVID-19. Study-wide context: The cDNA or gDNA used as material had been derived from T cells, B-cell-depleted T cells, or PBMCs.

Per the study methods: Nucleated cell number was recorded as an estimate derived from reference gene primer amplification. TCRdb's table, derived via immunoSEQ multiplex PCR, lists solely in-frame clones and lacks some. The DNA was the basis for D and trimming; V, J and clone size are from that table. The sample holds around 180,000 clones, 89% seen once. The sample taken for sequencing was PBMCs or T cells enriched from blood (not recorded which). The clonotype originates from a middle-aged woman with acute COVID-19.

The CDR3 coding sequence is TGTGCCATCAGGGACAACCAAGAGACCCAGTACTTC. It is translated as CAIRDNQETQYF. J is TRBJ2-5 and V is TRBV10-3; tentatively, D is TRBD1 (5 bases). The CDR3 sequence is 12 residues long. V was cut by 6 bases and J by 0 bases, with 5 bases left in between. CDR1 and CDR2 from the germline V gene are ENHRY and SYGVKD.